The 26 T cell receptor beta chains in this list originate from one sample, sequenced in a study of regulatory T cells in long-lasting Graves disease. Time point defined: newly diagnosed GD, antithyroid drugs for less than 3 months. With RNA extracted from PBMCs as input, the TCR library was made. Sequencing libraries for TCR beta were prepared with iRepertoire HTBI primers and Arm-PCR of CDR3 regions. TCRdb itself ran the multiplex PCR reads through MiXCR, one entry per CDR3 protein. The sample records 350,000 to 500,000 distinct CDR3 sequences, about 15% being singletons. These data also formed part of another study, on T cells in Graves' hyperthyroidism and ophthalmopathy.

Sequencing was performed on peripheral blood mononuclear cells (PBMCs), taken at new diagnosis, from a patient treated with antithyroid drugs. The receptors originated from a woman aged 25 to 39 with Graves disease.

This clonotype occurred many times. This chain connects TRBV16 to TRBJ1-5, with D possibly matching TRBD1 (5 bases). Deletions cut 3 bases from V and 5 bases from J, with 14 bases between. The CDR3 is made up of 15 amino acids. Looked up from germline, CDR1 is KGHSY and CDR2 is FQNENV. CDR3: CASSHRDLSDQPQHF. The CDR3 nucleotides read TGTGCCAGCAGCCATAGGGACCTCTCGGATCAGCCCCAGCATTTT.

J is TRBJ2-1 and V is TRBV30; a possible D gene is TRBD2 (6 bases). Germline loops: CDR1 GTSNPN, CDR2 SVGIG (reference sequence). With 5 bases removed from V and 4 bases from J, the gap between germline ends came to 18 bases. This CDR3 has 15 residues. The CDR3 coding sequence is TGTGCCTGGCAACCCGGGAGTAGCAGATACAATGAGCAGTTCTTC. Protein sequence: CAWQPGSSRYNEQFF.

J is TRBJ2-5 and V is TRBV9; TRBD2 is a possible D gene (5 bases). Germline V gives CDR1 SGDLS, CDR2 YYNGEE. Trimming removed 4 bases at V and 2 bases at J, with 15 bases between. CDR3 size: 15 residues. The CDR3 here is CASSPTTLTQETQYF. DNA of the CDR3: TGTGCCAGCAGCCCGACTACCCTGACACAAGAGACCCAGTACTTC.

The chain carries TRBV20-1 and TRBJ2-1, with a weak D call TRBD2 (5 bases). CDR1 is DFQATT and CDR2 is SNEGSKA in the germline V gene (reference sequence). This CDR3 comprises 13 residues. Deletions cut 5 bases from V and 8 bases from J, with 16 bases between. CDR3: CSAHAAVGDEQFF. The CDR3 DNA is TGCAGTGCTCATGCTGCGGTCGGGGATGAGCAGTTCTTC.

As for this clonotype: A clone one base away is much larger, so this may be a read error. This chain joins TRBV11-2 and TRBJ1-2, with D uncertain. The V end was cut by 5 bases, the J end by 3 bases, with 7 bases between. Germline CDR1 SGHAT, CDR2 FQNNGV. This CDR3 contains 12 residues. CDR3 bases: TGTGCCAGCAGCGGATCGTACTATGGCTACACCTTC. Translated, it gives CASSGSYYGYTF.

Comments on this clonotype: This may come from a read error, since a much larger clone is one base off. The chain links TRBV11-2 to TRBJ2-3; 7 bases align to TRBD1. The CDR3 has 17 amino acids. Germline V gene sequence: CDR1 SGHAT, CDR2 FQNNGV. The J segment lost 0 bases and the V segment lost 4 bases, leaving 10 bases of the junction unmatched. The CDR3 sequence is CASSCPATGKSTDTQYF. The CDR3 nucleotides read TGTGCCAGCAGCTGCCCCGCGACAGGGAAAAGCACAGATACGCAGTATTTT.

This chain links TRBV2 with TRBJ2-3; 10 nucleotides align to TRBD2. The end of the DNA is better explained by TRBJ2-1, so the J call may be wrong. Germline CDR1 is SNHLY and CDR2 is FYNNEI. The CDR3 covers 16 residues. The CDR3 nucleotides read TGTGCCAGCAGCCCTAAAAGGCCTAGCGGGAGCCCTGAGCAGTTCTTC. Its protein is CASSPKRPSGSPEQFF.

The chain links TRBV5-1 to TRBJ1-6; 9 bases fit TRBD1. V was clipped by 3 bases and J by 7 bases; unmatched bases: 8. Looked up from germline, CDR1 is SGHRS and CDR2 is YFSETQ. The CDR3 contains 16 residues. CDR3 amino acids: CASSSGPGQGNSPLHF. DNA of the CDR3: TGCGCCAGCAGCTCAGGACCGGGACAGGGCAATTCACCCCTCCACTTT.

This clonotype was counted many times. The chain combines TRBV20-1 with TRBJ1-5; D call uncertain. Per the germline V gene, CDR1 is DFQATT and CDR2 is SNEGSKA (reference sequence). The CDR3 is 15 amino acids. V lost 3 bases and J lost 0, with 12 bases in between. CDR3: CSASPEGISNQPQHF. CDR3 nucleotide sequence: TGCAGTGCTAGCCCGGAAGGAATTAGCAATCAGCCCCAGCATTTT.

This clonotype was detected many times. The rearrangement joins TRBV27 to TRBJ1-1, with 10 bases that match TRBD1. With 5 bases clipped from V and 0 bases from J, the junction kept 6 bases outside the gene matches. This CDR3 is 16 amino acids long. Germline V CDR1 and CDR2: MNHEY, SMNVEV (reference sequence). The CDR3 DNA reads TGTGCCAGCAGTAAACCGGGACAGGGGATGAACACTGAAGCTTTCTTT. This encodes CASSKPGQGMNTEAFF.

This clonotype was recorded many times. This chain joins TRBV28 and TRBJ2-1, with 10 bases lining up with TRBD2. With V trimmed by 4 bases and J by 7 bases, 13 bases remained unmatched. CDR3 length: 17 residues. Germline-derived CDR1 and CDR2 are MDHEN and SYDVKM. CDR3 nucleotides: TGTGCCAGCAGTTCTCCCGACCTAGCGGGAGAAGTAAATGAGCAGTTCTTC. It yields the protein CASSSPDLAGEVNEQFF.

J is TRBJ2-1 and V is TRBV7-9; 8 bases map to TRBD2. The J call may be faulty, since TRBJ2-5 better matches the DNA end. Germline CDR1 and CDR2: SEHNR and FQNEAQ (reference sequence). The CDR3 has 14 amino acids. The CDR3 loop is CASSLGGLEETQYF. CDR3 nucleotide sequence: TGTGCCAGCAGCTTAGGGGGACTAGAAGAGACCCAGTACTTC.

This clonotype has at least ten counts. The chain joins TRBV7-9 to TRBJ2-7, with D tentatively TRBD1 or TRBD2 (5 bases each). Germline V gene sequence: CDR1 SEHNR, CDR2 FQNEAQ (reference sequence). This CDR3 is built from 15 residues. V was pared by 4 bases and J by 2 bases, with 15 bases between. As DNA, the CDR3 is TGTGCCAGCAGCTCCATTGGGTCGGGACCCTACGAGCAGTACTTC. Protein product: CASSSIGSGPYEQYF.

The chain carries TRBV6-1 and TRBJ2-5; 7 nucleotides match TRBD2. This CDR3 is built from 13 residues. Germline loops: CDR1 MNHNS, CDR2 SASEGT. V was clipped by 6 bases and J by 5 bases; unmatched bases: 6. The CDR3, as DNA: TGTGCCAGCAGCCGACTAGCAGGGGAGACCCAGTACTTC. This sequence encodes CASSRLAGETQYF.

This clonotype was seen a handful of times. A much larger clone differs from this one at a single base, so this may be a read error. The chain couples TRBV30 to TRBJ1-1; D is ambiguous. The CDR3 length is 12 residues. Looked up from germline, CDR1 is GTSNPN and CDR2 is SVGIG (reference sequence). The V end was cut by 4 bases, the J end by 6 bases, with 12 bases between. The CDR3: CAWNVGEAEAFF. DNA of the CDR3: TGTGCCTGGAATGTGGGCGAAGCTGAAGCTTTCTTT.

In its sample, this clonotype was seen many times. This chain joins TRBV30 and TRBJ2-1; D is undetermined. The CDR3 loop spans 14 amino acids. The V end lost 2 bases, the J end lost 0 bases, and 8 bases lay between the germline ends. The V gene's germline CDR1 is GTSNPN and CDR2 SVGIG (reference sequence). Written as DNA, the CDR3 is TGTGCCTGGAGTTCCCGTAGCTCCTACAATGAGCAGTTCTTC. Residues: CAWSSRSSYNEQFF.

This clonotype was seen repeatedly, ten times or more. This chain links TRBV29-1 with TRBJ2-7; 12 nucleotides agree with TRBD2. The V gene end was trimmed by 3 bases and the J gene end by 7 bases; junction bases not matched to a gene: 10. CDR3 size: 15 residues. Germline lookup yields CDR1 SQVTM and CDR2 ANQGSEA. The CDR3 sequence is CSVEPTSGRLGEQYF. The CDR3 DNA sequence: TGCAGCGTTGAGCCGACTAGCGGGAGACTGGGGGAGCAGTACTTC.

This clonotype has a count of ten or more. This rearrangement joins TRBV20-1 to TRBJ1-1; D gene ambiguous. The CDR3 sequence is 13 residues long. V was clipped by 1 base and J by 0 bases, with 6 bases between them. Germline V CDR1 and CDR2: DFQATT, SNEGSKA (reference sequence). CDR3 sequence: CSARVNVNTEAFF. The CDR3, as DNA: TGCAGTGCTAGAGTGAATGTGAACACTGAAGCTTTCTTT.

This clonotype was detected many times. The chain carries TRBV20-1 and TRBJ2-7; 10 bases match TRBD2. Germline V lookup: CDR1 DFQATT, CDR2 SNEGSKA (reference sequence). Unmatched junction bases numbered 9, after V lost 5 bases and J lost 2 bases. This CDR3 has 15 residues. The DNA for the CDR3 is TGCAGTGCTCTAATGACTAGCGGGCGGACCTACGAGCAGTACTTC. Protein sequence: CSALMTSGRTYEQYF.

The chain has TRBV15 and TRBJ2-1; 7 positions agree with TRBD2. The V gene's germline CDR1 is LNHNV and CDR2 YYDKDF (reference sequence). V was pared by 2 bases and J by 6 bases, with 7 bases of the junction left unmatched. The CDR3 covers 15 residues. CDR3 region: CATSRLAGATNEQFF. The CDR3 nucleotides are TGTGCCACCAGCAGATTAGCGGGCGCAACCAATGAGCAGTTCTTC.

This clonotype was seen many times. This chain links TRBV28 with TRBJ2-7; 9 bases fit TRBD1. The CDR3 length is 15 residues. Germline-derived CDR1 and CDR2 are MDHEN and SYDVKM. The V and J ends lost 5 bases and 6 bases, in that order; junction bases with no gene match: 11. The CDR3 region has the DNA TGTGCCAGCAGTCCCCAAATATCGACAGGGGGCGAGCAGTACTTC. It yields the protein CASSPQISTGGEQYF.

At least ten counts were recorded for this clonotype. V and J are TRBV28 and TRBJ2-5, with a possible D match to TRBD2 (5 bases). Germline V gene sequence: CDR1 MDHEN, CDR2 SYDVKM. Deletions cut 1 base from V and 0 bases from J, with 12 bases between. The CDR3 extends over 16 amino acids. CDR3 in DNA: TGTGCCAGCAGTTTATTCCGGGAATACTACCAAGAGACCCAGTACTTC. This sequence encodes CASSLFREYYQETQYF.

This chain uses TRBV4-1 with TRBJ2-1; 15 bases match TRBD2. There are 20 residues in the CDR3. J was trimmed by 0 bases and V by 2 bases; bases with no gene match: 8. Germline-derived CDR1 and CDR2 are MGHRA and YSYEKL. CDR3 region: CASSQLWTSGRGSSYNEQFF. As DNA, the CDR3 is TGCGCCAGCAGCCAATTGTGGACTAGCGGGAGGGGTAGCTCCTACAATGAGCAGTTCTTC.

The sample holds many counts of this clonotype. V is TRBV6-5 and J is TRBJ2-7; 8 bases line up with TRBD2. The CDR3 contains 14 residues. J lost 4 bases, V lost 2 bases, and 4 bases had no gene match. The germline V gene has CDR1 MNHEY and CDR2 SVGAGI. CDR3 sequence (DNA): TGTGCCAGCAGTTACGTTAGCGGGACATACGAGCAGTACTTC. Encoded protein: CASSYVSGTYEQYF.

V gene TRBV9 combines with J gene TRBJ2-3; no definite D call. CDR1 is SGDLS and CDR2 is YYNGEE in the germline V gene. V lost 0 bases and J 3 bases, leaving 8 bases between the germline ends. The CDR3 totals 14 residues. Written as DNA, the CDR3 is TGTGCCAGCAGCGTAGATCGCTATACAGATACGCAGTATTTT. It yields the protein CASSVDRYTDTQYF.

This clonotype was observed at least ten times. The chain has TRBV27 and TRBJ2-1; D assignment may be TRBD1 or TRBD2 (5 bases each). Trimming removed 6 bases at V and 5 bases at J, with 14 bases between. The germline gives CDR1 MNHEY, CDR2 SMNVEV (reference sequence). This CDR3 is built from 14 residues. The CDR3 spells CASRARGLNNEQFF. CDR3 DNA: TGTGCCAGCAGAGCCCGGGGCCTAAACAATGAGCAGTTCTTC.